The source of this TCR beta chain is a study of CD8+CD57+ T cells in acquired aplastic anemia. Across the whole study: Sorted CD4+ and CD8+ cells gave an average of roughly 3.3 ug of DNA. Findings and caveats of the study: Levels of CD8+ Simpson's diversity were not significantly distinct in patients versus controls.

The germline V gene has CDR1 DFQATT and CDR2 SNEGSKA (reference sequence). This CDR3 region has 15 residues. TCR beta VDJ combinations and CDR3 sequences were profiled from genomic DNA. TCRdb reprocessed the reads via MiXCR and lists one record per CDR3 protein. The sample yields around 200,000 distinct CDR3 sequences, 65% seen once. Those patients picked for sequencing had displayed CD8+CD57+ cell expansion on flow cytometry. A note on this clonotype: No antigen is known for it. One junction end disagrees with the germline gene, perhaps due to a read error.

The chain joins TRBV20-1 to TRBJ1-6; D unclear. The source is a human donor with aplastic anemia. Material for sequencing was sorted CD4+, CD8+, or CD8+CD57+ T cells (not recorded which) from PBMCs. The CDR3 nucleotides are TGCAGTGCCAGAGATGATGAGGGCGGGTTGGGGCCCCTCCACTTT. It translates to CSARDDEGGLGPLHF.